Presented here are 26 T cell receptor beta chains from one specimen sequenced in a study of blood T cell repertoires in COVID-19. The data were produced by immunoSEQ multiplex PCR, yet TCRdb's version contains in-frame clones alone and is incomplete. The data show about 50,000 clones, 70% to 90% seen once. The sequenced sample consisted of peripheral blood. The receptors were gathered from a human donor in a cohort sampled during active COVID-19. The donor label of this sample is uncertain.

This clone has a handful of counts. The chain combines TRBV7-3 with TRBJ2-2; no definite D call. Germline-derived CDR1 and CDR2 are SGHTA and FQGTGA. The CDR3 loop spans 14 amino acids. V was clipped by 2 bases and J by 3 bases, with 7 bases between them. CDR3 sequence (DNA): TGTGCCAGCAGCTTAGTTAGTCACACCGGGGAGCTGTTTTTT. This translates into CASSLVSHTGELFF. Variable domain in full (rest from reference TRBV7-3 and TRBJ2-2): GAGVSQTPSNKVTEKGKYVELRCDPISGHTALYWYRQSLGQGPEFLIYFQGTGAADDSGLPNDRFFAVRPEGSVSTLKIQRTERGDSAVYLCASSLVSHTGELFFGEGSRLTVL.

The rearrangement uses TRBV11-2 and TRBJ1-1, with 7 bases identical to TRBD1. This CDR3 comprises 15 residues. Losses at the gene ends were 1 base for V and 5 bases for J; bases not matched to a gene: 7. Per the germline V gene, CDR1 is SGHAT and CDR2 is FQNNGV. Here the CDR3 reads CASSLAGTEVTEAFF. CDR3 nucleotide sequence: TGTGCCAGCAGCTTAGCCGGGACAGAGGTGACTGAAGCTTTCTTT. Full variable domain (rest looked up from reference TRBV11-2 and TRBJ1-1): EAGVAQSPRYKIIEKRQSVAFWCNPISGHATLYWYQQILGQGPKLLIQFQNNGVVDDSQLPKDRFSAERLKGVDSTLKIQPAKLEDSAVYLCASSLAGTEVTEAFFGQGTRLTVV.

The J gene is TRBJ2-3, the V gene TRBV7-9, with 9 positions matching TRBD1. V was pared by 3 bases and J by 5 bases, with 9 bases of the junction left unmatched. CDR3 length: 16 residues. Germline V lookup: CDR1 SEHNR, CDR2 FQNEAQ (reference sequence). The CDR3 DNA is TGTGCCAGCAGCTTGACCGGGACAGGGTTGAGAGATACGCAGTATTTT. Protein sequence: CASSLTGTGLRDTQYF.

CDR3 residues: CASRQTSGGSYEQYF. The CDR3 nucleotides are TGTGCAAGTCGCCAAACTAGCGGGGGCTCCTACGAGCAGTACTTC. This sequence joins TRBV12-2 and TRBJ2-7; the table's D call, TRBD2, was not checked against the DNA. TRBV12-2 has pseudogene status. The CDR3 has 15 residues.

As for this clone: One end of the junction does not line up with germline, which may come from a read error. The chain couples TRBV7-7 to TRBJ1-5, with D possibly matching TRBD1 (6 bases). Germline values: CDR1 SSHAT, CDR2 FNYEAQ (reference sequence). The CDR3 sequence is 15 residues long. As DNA, the CDR3 is TGTGCTAGCAGCCCCGACAGGAATAGCAATCAGCCCCAGCATTTT. It is translated as CASSPDRNSNQPQHF.

This chain uses TRBV10-3 with TRBJ2-4; D is uncertain. The CDR3 has 14 amino acids. V lost 5 bases to trimming and J lost 2 bases, with 10 bases between them. CDR1 ENHRY and CDR2 SYGVKD come from the germline V gene. CDR3 sequence: CAISRGRPKNIQYF. The CDR3, as DNA: TGTGCCATCAGTCGCGGTCGTCCCAAAAACATTCAGTACTTC.

The V call is TRBV7-6, the J call TRBJ2-1; 10 bases map to TRBD2. With V trimmed by 0 bases and J by 3 bases, 8 bases remained unmatched. The germline V gene has CDR1 SGHVS and CDR2 FNYEAQ. The CDR3 is 18 amino acids. CDR3: CASSLAASGGDIYNEQFF. CDR3 DNA sequence: TGTGCCAGCAGCTTAGCGGCCAGCGGGGGGGATATCTACAATGAGCAGTTCTTC.

A few counts support this clone. V is TRBV6-2 or TRBV6-3 and J is TRBJ1-2; TRBD1 might be the D (5 bases). V lost 4 bases and J lost 4, with 16 bases in between. This CDR3 spans 15 amino acids. The germline gives CDR1 MNHEY, CDR2 SVGEGT. The CDR3 protein is CASSWRGGAPYGYTF. The CDR3, as DNA: TGTGCCAGCAGTTGGAGAGGAGGGGCTCCCTATGGCTACACCTTC.

In this sample, this clone turned up once. The chain is built from TRBV4-2 and TRBJ2-3; D unclear. This CDR3 spans 18 amino acids. The germline V gene encodes CDR1 LGHNA and CDR2 YNFKEQ. V shed 0 bases and J shed 4 bases, with 20 bases lying between them. Here the CDR3 reads CASSQEAARWYTSDTQYF. In DNA form, the CDR3 reads TGTGCCAGCAGCCAAGAGGCTGCCCGTTGGTATACGTCAGATACGCAGTATTTT.

The chain is built from TRBV15 and TRBJ1-4; D might be TRBD1 (5 bases). The CDR3 sequence is 15 residues long. The V end lost 0 bases, the J end lost 2 bases, and 7 bases lay between the germline ends. The germline gives CDR1 LNHNV, CDR2 YYDKDF (reference sequence). The CDR3 DNA follows: TGTGCCACCAGCAGAGATAAGGGGACTAATGAAAAACTGTTTTTT. Its protein is CATSRDKGTNEKLFF.

The chain has TRBV7-9 and TRBJ1-1; the D gene is possibly TRBD1 (6 bases). This CDR3 region has 14 residues. CDR1 and CDR2 (germline): SEHNR, FQNEAQ (reference sequence). V lost 5 bases to trimming and J lost 1 base, with 11 bases between them. The CDR3 here is CASSVKQGNTEAFF. For the CDR3, the DNA is TGTGCCAGCAGCGTAAAACAGGGGAACACTGAAGCTTTCTTT.

This chain connects TRBV2 to TRBJ1-1; TRBD1 matches at 9 bases. Germline CDR1 reads SNHLY; CDR2 reads FYNNEI. V lost 6 bases to trimming and J lost 4 bases; unmatched junction nucleotides: 6. The CDR3 spans 14 residues. The CDR3 bases are TGTGCCAGCAGCAGGGACAGGGTCGGCACTGAAGCTTTCTTT. Protein sequence: CASSRDRVGTEAFF.

The chain couples TRBV21-1 to TRBJ2-7; TRBD1 is the table's D call, not checked against the DNA. TRBV21-1 is a recognized pseudogene. The length of the CDR3 is 15 residues. In DNA form, the CDR3 reads TGTGCCAGCAGCCCCCCCGGGACAGGGGGCTACGAGCAGTACTTC. Protein: CASSPPGTGGYEQYF.

This clone appeared once. The genes are TRBV7-2 and TRBJ1-2, with no clear D. The CDR3 has 14 amino acids. Trimming shortened V by 5 bases and J by 5 bases, and 15 bases separated the two germline ends. Germline values: CDR1 SGHTA, CDR2 FQGNSA. The chain's CDR3 is CASSEWRGGYGYTF. The DNA of the CDR3 is TGTGCCAGCAGCGAGTGGAGAGGCGGGTATGGCTACACCTTC.

The CDR3 DNA reads TGTGCCAGCAGTTTGAGCGGGGGCTCCTATAATTCACCCCTCCACTTT. Amino acid sequence: CASSLSGGSYNSPLHF. The J gene is TRBJ1-6, the V gene TRBV28; perhaps TRBD1 as D (5 bases). The CDR3 consists of 16 residues. The germline gives CDR1 MDHEN, CDR2 SYDVKM. Trimming pared 3 bases from V and 0 bases from J, leaving 9 bases between.

The chain employs TRBV19 and TRBJ1-5; D remains unclear. V lost 0 bases to trimming and J lost 1 base, with 7 bases between them. The CDR3 has 15 residues. The germline V gene encodes CDR1 LNHDA and CDR2 SQIVND (reference sequence). As DNA, the CDR3 is TGTGCCAGTAGTATAGATCTTGGCAGCAATCAGCCCCAGCATTTT. Translation: CASSIDLGSNQPQHF. Full variable domain (remainder filled in from reference TRBV19 and TRBJ1-5): DGGITQSPKYLFRKEGQNVTLSCEQNLNHDAMYWYRQDPGQGLRLIYYSQIVNDFQKGDIAEGYSVSREKKESFPLTVTSAQKNPTAFYLCASSIDLGSNQPQHFGDGTRLSIL.

The chain is built from TRBV6-6 and TRBJ2-7; maybe TRBD1 (5 bases). Germline assignment: CDR1 MNHNY and CDR2 SVGAGI (reference sequence). Trimming took 4 bases from V and 1 from J, leaving 14 bases between them. The CDR3 runs 15 residues. DNA of the CDR3: TGTGCCAGCAGTTCCCGCCGACAGAGTTCCTACGAGCAGTACTTC. It specifies CASSSRRQSSYEQYF.

The V and J genes are TRBV2 and TRBJ1-3; TRBD1 matches 8 bases. Germline CDR1 is SNHLY and CDR2 is FYNNEI. This CDR3 is 14 amino acids long. The V gene end was trimmed by 5 bases and the J gene end by 7 bases; junction bases not matched to a gene: 7. CDR3 in DNA: TGTGCCAGCAGTATAGGACAGGGCAGGAACACCATATATTTT. Translated, it gives CASSIGQGRNTIYF.

The chain combines TRBV19 with TRBJ2-5, with D possibly matching TRBD1 (5 bases). Per the germline V gene, CDR1 is LNHDA and CDR2 is SQIVND (reference sequence). The CDR3 loop spans 13 amino acids. The V gene lost 4 bases and the J gene lost 3 bases, with 9 bases spanning the gap. CDR3 sequence (DNA): TGTGCCAGTAGTAGGGGCTCCAAAGAGACCCAGTACTTC. Translating it yields CASSRGSKETQYF.

The chain is built from TRBV18 and TRBJ1-2; TRBD1 matches at 8 bases. The length of the CDR3 is 15 residues. V lost 3 bases, J lost 4 bases, and 7 bases stayed unmatched. The V gene's germline CDR1 is KGHSH and CDR2 LQKENI. The CDR3: CASSPGPTGGYGYTF. The CDR3 region has the DNA TGTGCCAGCTCACCCGGCCCTACAGGGGGCTATGGCTACACCTTC.

The chain employs TRBV29-1 and TRBJ1-1, with D tentatively TRBD1 (5 bases). Germline V lookup: CDR1 SQVTM, CDR2 ANQGSEA. V lost 2 bases, J lost 5 bases, and 12 bases lay in between. This CDR3 is built from 13 residues. CDR3 sequence: CSVEHHGGTEAFF. The CDR3 DNA sequence: TGCAGCGTTGAACACCACGGGGGAACTGAAGCTTTCTTT.

V usage is TRBV5-1 and J usage is TRBJ1-2; 7 bases line up with TRBD1. With 3 bases clipped from V and 12 bases from J, the junction kept 14 bases outside the gene matches. The germline V gene encodes CDR1 SGHRS and CDR2 YFSETQ. The CDR3 extends over 14 amino acids. CDR3 sequence (DNA): TGCGCCAGCAGCTCCGGGACAGCCCCCGGGTTGAACACCTTC. Encoded protein: CASSSGTAPGLNTF.

This clone occurred a few times. The J gene is TRBJ1-2, the V gene TRBV2, with TRBD1 identical over 9 bases. With 8 bases clipped from V and 8 bases from J, the junction kept 0 bases outside the gene matches. The length of the CDR3 is 10 residues. Germline CDR1 reads SNHLY; CDR2 reads FYNNEI. The CDR3 region is CASGQGGYTF. In DNA, the CDR3 is TGTGCCAGCGGACAGGGGGGCTACACCTTC.

The rearrangement joins TRBV6-2 or TRBV6-3 to TRBJ1-2; 8 nucleotides agree with TRBD1. This CDR3 contains 13 residues. Germline-derived CDR1 and CDR2 are MNHEY and SVGEGT. V trimming: 6 bases; J trimming: 3 bases; junction bases outside the gene matches: 3. The CDR3 region is CASSPDRDYGYTF. In nucleotides, the CDR3 is TGTGCCAGCAGCCCGGACAGGGACTATGGCTACACCTTC.

The rearrangement joins TRBV2 to TRBJ1-5, with D possibly TRBD1 on 5 matching bases. V lost 6 bases and J lost 7, with 13 bases in between. CDR3 length: 13 residues. Germline CDR1 reads SNHLY; CDR2 reads FYNNEI. The CDR3 nucleotides read TGTGCCAGCAGACAGGCTGTATGGCAGCCCCAGCATTTT. Translating gives CASRQAVWQPQHF.

The chain recombines TRBV3-1 (or the pseudogene TRBV3-2) with TRBJ1-6, with 10 bases identical to TRBD1. The CDR3 covers 15 residues. The V and J ends lost 4 bases and 10 bases, in that order; junction bases with no gene match: 7. CDR1 LGHDT and CDR2 YNNKEL come from the germline V gene (reference sequence). The CDR3: CASSPRGQGISPLHF. DNA of the CDR3: TGTGCCAGCAGCCCTCGGGGACAGGGGATATCACCCCTCCACTTT.